Given below is one T cell receptor (beta chain) in context. Some clones are missing from TCRdb's copy, which holds only in-frame ones; the method was immunoSEQ multiplex PCR. The sample has roughly 62,000 clones, approximately 80% seen once. The CDR3 spans 15 residues. V was trimmed by 3 bases and J by 4 bases, leaving 10 bases between them. Germline values: CDR1 LNHDA, CDR2 SQIVND (reference sequence). This sample was included in a study of blood T cell repertoires in COVID-19. Overall study context: Acute and convalescent COVID-19 specimens originated in the United States, Italy and Spain. Sources were T cells, B-cell-depleted T cells, or PBMCs; the material itself was cDNA or gDNA.

Seattle patients were enrolled during active infection and followed longitudinally. Sequenced material: peripheral blood. This receptor was identified in a man younger than 40 with COVID-19, enrolled during active disease. The chain carries TRBV19 and TRBJ2-6; D perhaps matches TRBD1 (5 bases). The CDR3 here is CASSMGQTGANVLTF. In DNA, the CDR3 is TGTGCCAGTAGTATGGGGCAGACCGGGGCCAACGTCCTGACTTTC. The variable domain in full, completed from reference TRBV19 and TRBJ2-6, reads DGGITQSPKYLFRKEGQNVTLSCEQNLNHDAMYWYRQDPGQGLRLIYYSQIVNDFQKGDIAEGYSVSREKKESFPLTVTSAQKNPTAFYLCASSMGQTGANVLTFGAGSRLTVL.